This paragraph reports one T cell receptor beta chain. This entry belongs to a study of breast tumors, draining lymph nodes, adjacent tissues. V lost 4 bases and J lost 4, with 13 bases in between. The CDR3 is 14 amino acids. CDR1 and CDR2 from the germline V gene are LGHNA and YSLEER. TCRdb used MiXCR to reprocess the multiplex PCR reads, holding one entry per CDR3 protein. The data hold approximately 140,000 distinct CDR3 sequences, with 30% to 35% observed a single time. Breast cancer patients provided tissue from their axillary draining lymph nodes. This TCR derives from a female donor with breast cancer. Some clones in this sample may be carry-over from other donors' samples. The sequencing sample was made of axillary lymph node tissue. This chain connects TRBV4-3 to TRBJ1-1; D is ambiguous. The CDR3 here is CASSPTVESTEAFF. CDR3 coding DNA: TGCGCCAGCAGCCCCACGGTGGAGAGCACTGAAGCTTTCTTT.